This TCR beta chain came from a study of CD8 T cells in Susac syndrome. Study-wide points: The study conceded that relatively few individuals underwent its TCR sequencing and HLA analysis.

Remarks on this clonotype: The antigen is undetermined.

The V and J ends lost 8 bases and 5 bases respectively, with 12 bases between them. Germline V gene data show CDR1 as MGHDK and CDR2 as SYGVNS. There are 12 residues in the CDR3. Random hexamers were used to reverse transcribe an amount of roughly 0.5 to 1 ug RNA. Across 54 Vbeta and 13 Jbeta, TCR beta CDR3 was amplified with immunoSEQ multiplex PCR. One entry per CDR3 protein results from TCRdb running MiXCR on the immunoSEQ multiplex PCR reads. The data contain about 430,000 distinct CDR3 sequences, more than 80% of them singletons. TCR beta was sequenced from blood CD8+ and CD4+ T cells. This receptor was taken from a human donor with multiple sclerosis. The chain couples TRBV25-1 to TRBJ1-1; D unclear. Sequences were obtained from CD8+ T cells from PBMCs. The CDR3 loop reads CASADWRTEAFF. The CDR3 DNA follows: TGTGCCAGCGCGGACTGGAGGACTGAAGCTTTCTTT. The full variable domain, in which reference TRBV25-1 and TRBJ1-1 provide the parts outside the CDR3, is EADIYQTPRYLVIGTGKKITLECSQTMGHDKMYWYQQDPGMELHLIHYSYGVNSTEKGDLSSESTVSRIRTEHFPLTLESARPSHTSQYLCASADWRTEAFFGQGTRLTVV.